Listed here is a single T cell receptor beta chain. The antigen is unknown. This record comes from a study of identical twins. Broader study findings: Beta clonotypes that were abundant in cord blood contained fewer insertions, a pattern absent from memory repertoires.

This CDR3 spans 13 amino acids. CDR1 is SGHRS, CDR2 YFSETQ, per germline. V was clipped by 0 bases and J by 7 bases, with 11 bases between them. No donor was unhealthy or non-Caucasian. One entry per CDR3 protein, called by TCRdb with MiXCR from the 5' RACE reads. The sample holds approximately 690,000 distinct CDR3 sequences, 5.5% to 6.5% seen once. This chain uses TRBV5-1 with TRBJ2-7, with D possibly called TRBD1 or TRBD2 (5 bases each). The receptor comes from a man between 18 and 35 years old in good health. Input material: naive T cells sorted from blood. The CDR3 bases are TGCGCCAGCAGCTTGGCCTGGGGCGGGGAGCAGTACTTC. This codes for CASSLAWGGEQYF. The full variable domain, its missing parts supplied by reference TRBV5-1 and TRBJ2-7, is KAGVTQTPRYLIKTRGQQVTLSCSPISGHRSVSWYQQTPGQGLQFLFEYFSETQRNKGNFPGRFSGRQFSNSRSEMNVSTLELGDSALYLCASSLAWGGEQYFGPGTRLTVT.